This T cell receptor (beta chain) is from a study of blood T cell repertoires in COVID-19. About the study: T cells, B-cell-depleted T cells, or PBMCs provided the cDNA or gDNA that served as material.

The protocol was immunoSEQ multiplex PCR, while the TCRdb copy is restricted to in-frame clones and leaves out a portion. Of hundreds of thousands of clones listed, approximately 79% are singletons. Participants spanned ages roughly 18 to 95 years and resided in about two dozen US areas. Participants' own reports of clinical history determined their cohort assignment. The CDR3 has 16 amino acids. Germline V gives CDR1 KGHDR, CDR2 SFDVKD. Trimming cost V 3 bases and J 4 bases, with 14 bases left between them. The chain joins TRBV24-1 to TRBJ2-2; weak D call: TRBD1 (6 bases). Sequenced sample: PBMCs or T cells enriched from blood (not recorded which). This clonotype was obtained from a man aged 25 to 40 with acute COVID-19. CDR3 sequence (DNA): TGTGCCACCAGTGATGCACGGATCAGGGGCACCGGGGAGCTGTTTTTT. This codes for CATSDARIRGTGELFF.